A selection of T cell receptor beta chains follows, all from one sample in a study of CD8+ T cells in alopecia areata. Sequencing used immunoSEQ multiplex PCR; TCRdb keeps in-frame clones, though not all of them. The profile shows roughly 40,000 clones, around 50% of them singletons. The sequencing sample was made of CD4+ Tregs sorted from blood. These receptors all come from a human donor with alopecia areata. CDR3s include the opening cysteine and the closing phenylalanine or tryptophan. A D gene is named only where the DNA matches it firmly. Size tells how often a clone was seen (once, few, many) or the class of an expanded clone, and some rows leave it out.

J gene	clone size	D gene	V gene	CDR3 DNA	CDR3 protein
TRBJ2-7	.	TRBD1	TRBV28	TGTGCCAGCAGTCCCGGGACAGGGGGAGGCTACGAGCAGTACTTC	CASSPGTGGGYEQYF
TRBJ1-4	few	.	TRBV18	TGTGCCAGCTCACCGACGGCTAATGAAAAACTGTTTTTT	CASSPTANEKLFF
TRBJ2-7	.	.	TRBV20-1	TGCAGTGCTTCTCGATACTACGAGCAGTACTTC	CSASRYYEQYF
TRBJ2-3	.	TRBD2	TRBV7-2	TGTGCCAGCAGCTTAGCGGGGGGGTACCCTCCGCAGTATTTT	CASSLAGGYPPQYF
TRBJ1-4	.	TRBD1	TRBV9	TGTGCCAGCAGCGCTGACACAGGGGCCGACGAAAAACTGTTTTTT	CASSADTGADEKLFF
TRBJ2-2	.	.	TRBV5-6	TGTGCCAGCAGCTTGGTTGGGGCACGAGAGCTGTTTTTT	CASSLVGARELFF
TRBJ1-1	few	.	TRBV5-4	TGTGCCAGCAGCTTTGGGAGGAACACTGAAGCTTTCTTT	CASSFGRNTEAFF
TRBJ1-2	once	.	TRBV5-1	TGCGCCAGCAGCTTGGGGACAGATAACTATGGCTACACCTTC	CASSLGTDNYGYTF
TRBJ2-4	.	.	TRBV5-1	TGCGCCAGCAGCTTGACAGCCAAAAACATTCAGTACTTC	CASSLTAKNIQYF
TRBJ2-1	.	.	TRBV5-1	TGCGCCAGCATCTCTGGGGCGGGGACTCAGCAGTTCTTC	CASISGAGTQQFF
TRBJ1-2	.	.	TRBV7-8	TGTGCCAGCAGCTTCCGCGTTCAGTACGGCTACACCTTC	CASSFRVQYGYTF
TRBJ2-6	few	.	TRBV19	TGTGCCAGTAGATTGGCAGGGGCCAACGTCCTGACTTTC	CASRLAGANVLTF
TRBJ2-7	.	TRBD2	TRBV10-2	TGCGCCAGCATGGCTAGCGGGGAGCACTACGAGCAGTACTTC	CASMASGEHYEQYF
TRBJ2-4	few	.	TRBV29-1	TGCAGCGTGGCCAGGGGGAGGGGGTTGTCAAAAAACATTCAGTACTTC	CSVARGRGLSKNIQYF
TRBJ2-1	few	TRBD1	TRBV9	TGTGCCAGCAGCGTCGACAGGGGCCCCTACAATGAGCAGTTCTTC	CASSVDRGPYNEQFF
TRBJ1-6	.	TRBD1	TRBV14	TGTGCCAGCAGCCAAAACAGGGGCCTTCATTCACCCCTCCACTTT	CASSQNRGLHSPLHF
TRBJ1-1	few	.	TRBV5-5	TGTGCCAGCACCATTTTGGACCGGGCGAACACTGAAGCTTTCTTT	CASTILDRANTEAFF
TRBJ1-2	.	.	TRBV5-1	TGCGCCAGCAGCTTGGTGCCCCAGTCGCGGGGCTACACCTTC	CASSLVPQSRGYTF
TRBJ2-1	.	.	TRBV27	TGTGCCAGCAGTTTAGGGCTCGGGGCCAATGAGCAGTTCTTC	CASSLGLGANEQFF
TRBJ1-3	.	.	TRBV2	TGTGCCAGCAGTGAGGGCAGCCTCTCTGGAAACACCATATATTTT	CASSEGSLSGNTIYF
TRBJ1-6	.	TRBD1	TRBV27	TGTGCCAGCAGTCCACAGGGGCAGTCACCCCTCCACTTT	CASSPQGQSPLHF
TRBJ2-3	.	.	TRBV2	TGTGCCAGCAGTCTAACTACTAGCACAGATACGCAGTATTTT	CASSLTTSTDTQYF
TRBJ1-5	.	.	TRBV6-6	TGTGCCAGCAGTTACCCCGGGGAGCCCCAGCATTTT	CASSYPGEPQHF
TRBJ2-4	medium-sized	TRBD1	TRBV18	TGTGCCAGCTCCAAAGGGGGCGAGGTAGCCAAAAACATTCAGTACTTC	CASSKGGEVAKNIQYF
TRBJ2-1	.	TRBD2	TRBV4-3	TGCGCCAGCAGCCAAGCTTGGCGGGGGTGGACCTCCTACAATGAGCAGTTCTTC	CASSQAWRGWTSYNEQFF
TRBJ1-1	few	.	TRBV7-3	TGTGCCAGCAGCTTATCGCCTGGCACTGAAGCTTTCTTT	CASSLSPGTEAFF
TRBJ2-1	.	TRBD2	TRBV6-5	TGTGCCAGCAGCCGCGGACTAGCGAAGGGCAATGAGCAGTTCTTC	CASSRGLAKGNEQFF
TRBJ2-7	medium-sized	TRBD2	TRBV18	TGTGCCAGCTCACCAGCGGGAGTATCCTCCTACGAGCAGTACTTC	CASSPAGVSSYEQYF
TRBJ1-2	.	.	TRBV7-2	TGTGCCAGCAGCTTATTTTCGAGATCAGCTAACTATGGCTACACCTTC	CASSLFSRSANYGYTF
TRBJ2-4	.	.	TRBV11-1	TGTGCCAGCAGCCACCCTTGGGCAGACCAACCCAAAAACATTCAGTACTTC	CASSHPWADQPKNIQYF
TRBJ2-2	few	.	TRBV6-5	TGTGCCAGCGGGTCTGCGAGGGGAGCCGGGGAGCTGTTTTTT	CASGSARGAGELFF
TRBJ1-6	.	.	TRBV23-1	TGCGCCAGCAGTCAATCCAGACAACAGGGTTCACCCCTCCACTTT	CASSQSRQQGSPLHF
TRBJ1-2	once	.	TRBV6-4	TGTGCCAGCAGTGTATTAGGAGTGTATGGCTACACCTTC	CASSVLGVYGYTF
TRBJ2-3	.	.	TRBV7-9	TGTGCCAGCAGTCTAATGGCAAGGAGCACAGATACGCAGTATTTT	CASSLMARSTDTQYF
TRBJ2-7	.	.	TRBV5-1	TGCGCCAGCAGCTTGGCGTCCTACAACGAGCAGTACTTC	CASSLASYNEQYF
TRBJ1-1	medium-sized	.	TRBV19	TGTGCCAGTAGTATAGTGGTAGCTTTGAACACTGAAGCTTTCTTT	CASSIVVALNTEAFF
TRBJ2-3	.	.	TRBV14	TGTGCCAGCAGCCAAGACCACCTAGGGTTAGATACGCAGTATTTT	CASSQDHLGLDTQYF
TRBJ1-2	few	TRBD1	TRBV28	TGTGCCAGCAGTTCACCCCCTCGACAGGGAGGGGGCTACACCTTC	CASSSPPRQGGGYTF
TRBJ2-7	few	.	TRBV29-1	TGCAGCGTACTGTATACCGGGCTCCGGGGTACCTACGAGCAGTACTTC	CSVLYTGLRGTYEQYF
TRBJ2-2	few	.	TRBV4-2	TGTGCCAGCAGCCCCCAAGTGCGGAACACCGGGGAGCTGTTTTTT	CASSPQVRNTGELFF
TRBJ2-7	.	.	TRBV6-5	TGTGCCAGCAGTTACGCGAGGGGAAGCCACGAGCAGTACTTC	CASSYARGSHEQYF
TRBJ2-1	few	TRBD1	TRBV5-1	TGCGCCAGCAGCTATGGACAGGGGGCATCGGATGAGCAGTTCTTC	CASSYGQGASDEQFF
TRBJ2-6	.	.	TRBV5-1	TGCGCCAGCAAAACAGCCTCTGGGGCCAACGTCCTGACTTTC	CASKTASGANVLTF
TRBJ2-3	.	.	TRBV7-9	TGTGCCAGCACCTCCGCGGCGTTCGGCGATACGCAGTATTTT	CASTSAAFGDTQYF
TRBJ2-5	.	.	TRBV19	TGTGCCAGTAGTCCTCTAAGGGGGAAGGAGACCCAGTACTTC	CASSPLRGKETQYF
TRBJ2-3	.	.	TRBV6-1	TGTGCCAGCAGTGGCCTAGGGGTCCGGGGCACAGATACGCAGTATTTT	CASSGLGVRGTDTQYF